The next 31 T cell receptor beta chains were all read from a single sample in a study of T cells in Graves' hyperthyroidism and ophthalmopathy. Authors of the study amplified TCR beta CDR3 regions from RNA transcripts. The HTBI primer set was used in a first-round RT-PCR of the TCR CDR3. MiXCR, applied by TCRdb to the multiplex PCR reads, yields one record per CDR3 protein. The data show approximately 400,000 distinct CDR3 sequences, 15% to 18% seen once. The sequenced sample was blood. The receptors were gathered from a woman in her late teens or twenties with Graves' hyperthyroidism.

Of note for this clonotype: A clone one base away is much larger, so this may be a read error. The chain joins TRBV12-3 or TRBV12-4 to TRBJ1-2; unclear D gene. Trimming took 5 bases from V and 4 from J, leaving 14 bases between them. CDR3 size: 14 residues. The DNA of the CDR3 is TGTGCCAGCAGTCTCGCCCGGGGAGTCTATGGCTACACCTTC. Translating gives CASSLARGVYGYTF.

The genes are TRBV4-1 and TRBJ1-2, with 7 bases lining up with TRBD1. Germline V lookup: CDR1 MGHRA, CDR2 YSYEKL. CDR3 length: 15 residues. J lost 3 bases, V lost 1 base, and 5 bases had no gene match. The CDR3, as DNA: TGCGCCAGCAGCCAAGCGGAAGACAGGGACTATGGCTACACCTTC. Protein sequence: CASSQAEDRDYGYTF.

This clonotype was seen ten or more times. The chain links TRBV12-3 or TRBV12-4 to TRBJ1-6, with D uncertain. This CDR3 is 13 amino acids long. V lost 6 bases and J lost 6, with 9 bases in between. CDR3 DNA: TGTGCCAGCAGCTTGGGGTTTAATTCACCCCTCCACTTT. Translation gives CASSLGFNSPLHF.

The CDR3 DNA reads as TGTGCCACCAGCAGAGATACAGTCGCAACTAATGAAAAACTGTTTTTT. It codes for CATSRDTVATNEKLFF. The gene calls are TRBV15 and TRBJ1-4; no firm D call. This CDR3 contains 16 residues. V was pared by 0 bases and J by 0 bases, with 8 bases between. In germline, CDR1 is LNHNV, CDR2 YYDKDF (reference sequence).

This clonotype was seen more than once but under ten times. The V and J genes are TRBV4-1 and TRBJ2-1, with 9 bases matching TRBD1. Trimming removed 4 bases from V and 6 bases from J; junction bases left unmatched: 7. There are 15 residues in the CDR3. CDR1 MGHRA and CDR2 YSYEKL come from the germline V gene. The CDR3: CASSLGQGLFNEQFF. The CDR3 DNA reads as TGCGCCAGCAGCCTGGGACAGGGCTTGTTCAATGAGCAGTTCTTC.

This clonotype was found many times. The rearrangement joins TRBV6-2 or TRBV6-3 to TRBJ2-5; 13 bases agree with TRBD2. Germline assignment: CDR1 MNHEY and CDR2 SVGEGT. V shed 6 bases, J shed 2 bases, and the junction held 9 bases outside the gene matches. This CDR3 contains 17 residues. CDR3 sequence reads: CASSPGTSGVTQETQYF. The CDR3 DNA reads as TGTGCCAGCAGCCCAGGGACTAGCGGGGTCACACAAGAGACCCAGTACTTC.

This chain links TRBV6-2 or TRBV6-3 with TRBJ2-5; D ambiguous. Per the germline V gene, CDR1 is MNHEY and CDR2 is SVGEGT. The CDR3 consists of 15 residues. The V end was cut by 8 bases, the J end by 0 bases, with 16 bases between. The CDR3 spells CASRWTYAYQETQYF. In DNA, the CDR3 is TGTGCCAGCCGGTGGACGTATGCGTACCAAGAGACCCAGTACTTC.

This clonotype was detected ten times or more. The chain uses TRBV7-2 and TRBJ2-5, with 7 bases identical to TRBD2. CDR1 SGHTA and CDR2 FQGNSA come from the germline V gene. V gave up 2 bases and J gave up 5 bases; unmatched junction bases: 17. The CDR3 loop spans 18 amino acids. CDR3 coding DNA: TGTGCCAGCAGCTTATTGAGGTCTAGCGGTTTTCAAGGGGAGACCCAGTACTTC. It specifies CASSLLRSSGFQGETQYF.

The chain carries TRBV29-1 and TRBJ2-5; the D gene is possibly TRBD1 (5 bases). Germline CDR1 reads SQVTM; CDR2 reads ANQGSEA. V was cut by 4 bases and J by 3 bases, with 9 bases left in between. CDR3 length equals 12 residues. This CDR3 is CSVADTEETQYF. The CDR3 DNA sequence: TGCAGCGTTGCGGACACCGAAGAGACCCAGTACTTC.

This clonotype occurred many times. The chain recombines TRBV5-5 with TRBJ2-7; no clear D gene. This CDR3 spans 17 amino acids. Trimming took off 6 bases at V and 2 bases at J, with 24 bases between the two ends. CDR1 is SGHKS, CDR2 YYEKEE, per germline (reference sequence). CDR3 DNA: TGTGCCAGCATCCCCACATTGACACTTGATGGTCCCTACGAGCAGTACTTC. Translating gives CASIPTLTLDGPYEQYF. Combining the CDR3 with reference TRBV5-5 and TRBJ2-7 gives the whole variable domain DAGVTQSPTHLIKTRGQQVTLRCSPISGHKSVSWYQQVLGQGPQFIFQYYEKEERGRGNFPDRFSARQFPNYSSELNVNALLLGDSALYLCASIPTLTLDGPYEQYFGPGTRLTVT.

The CDR3 loop reads CAARENYGYTF. CDR3 sequence (DNA): TGTGCCGCGCGGGAGAACTATGGCTACACCTTC. The chain couples TRBV12-3 or TRBV12-4 to TRBJ1-2; D is ambiguous. The CDR3 covers 11 residues. V was cut by 11 bases and J by 2 bases, with 9 bases left in between.

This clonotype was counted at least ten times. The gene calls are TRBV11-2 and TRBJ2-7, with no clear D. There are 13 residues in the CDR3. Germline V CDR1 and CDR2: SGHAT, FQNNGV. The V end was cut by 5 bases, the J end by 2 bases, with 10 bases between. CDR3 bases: TGTGCCAGCAGCCCCTACGCAGCCTACGAGCAGTACTTC. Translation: CASSPYAAYEQYF. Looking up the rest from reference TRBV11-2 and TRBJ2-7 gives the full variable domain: EAGVAQSPRYKIIEKRQSVAFWCNPISGHATLYWYQQILGQGPKLLIQFQNNGVVDDSQLPKDRFSAERLKGVDSTLKIQPAKLEDSAVYLCASSPYAAYEQYFGPGTRLTVT.

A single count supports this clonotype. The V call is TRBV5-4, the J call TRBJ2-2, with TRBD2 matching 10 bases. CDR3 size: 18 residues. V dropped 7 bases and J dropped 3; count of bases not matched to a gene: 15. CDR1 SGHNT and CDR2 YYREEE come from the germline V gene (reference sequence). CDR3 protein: CASGESLAGDAYTGELFF. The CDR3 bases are TGTGCCAGCGGAGAGAGCCTAGCGGGAGATGCGTACACCGGGGAGCTGTTTTTT.

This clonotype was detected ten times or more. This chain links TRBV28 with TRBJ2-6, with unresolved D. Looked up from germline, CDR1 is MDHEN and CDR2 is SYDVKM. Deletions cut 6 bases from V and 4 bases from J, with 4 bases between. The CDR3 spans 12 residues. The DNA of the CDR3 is TGTGCCAGCAGGGGGGGGGCCAACGTCCTGACTTTC. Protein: CASRGGANVLTF.

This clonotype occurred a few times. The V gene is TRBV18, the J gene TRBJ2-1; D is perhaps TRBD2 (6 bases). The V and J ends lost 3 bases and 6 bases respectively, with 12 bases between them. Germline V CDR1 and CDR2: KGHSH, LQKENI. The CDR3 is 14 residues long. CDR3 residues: CASSPNGGANEQFF. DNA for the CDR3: TGTGCCAGCTCACCTAACGGAGGGGCCAATGAGCAGTTCTTC.

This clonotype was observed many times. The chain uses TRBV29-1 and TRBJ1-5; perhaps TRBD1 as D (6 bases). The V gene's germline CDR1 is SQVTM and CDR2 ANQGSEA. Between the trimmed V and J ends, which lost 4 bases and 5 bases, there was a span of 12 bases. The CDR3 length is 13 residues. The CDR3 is CSVGRGRDQPQHF. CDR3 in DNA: TGCAGCGTTGGCAGGGGTCGGGATCAGCCCCAGCATTTT. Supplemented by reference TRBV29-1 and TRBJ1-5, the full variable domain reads SAVISQKPSRDICQRGTSLTIQCQVDSQVTMMFWYRQQPGQSLTLIATANQGSEATYESGFVIDKFPISRPNLTFSTLTVSNMSPEDSSIYLCSVGRGRDQPQHFGDGTRLSIL.

The CDR3 bases are TGCAGCGTTGGGGTGCTAGCGCTTCGCACAGATACGCAGTATTTT. This encodes CSVGVLALRTDTQYF. The gene calls are TRBV29-1 and TRBJ2-3, with TRBD2 as a possible D gene (6 bases). This CDR3 has 15 residues. The germline V gene has CDR1 SQVTM and CDR2 ANQGSEA. Between the trimmed V and J ends, which lost 4 bases and 1 base, there was a span of 15 bases.

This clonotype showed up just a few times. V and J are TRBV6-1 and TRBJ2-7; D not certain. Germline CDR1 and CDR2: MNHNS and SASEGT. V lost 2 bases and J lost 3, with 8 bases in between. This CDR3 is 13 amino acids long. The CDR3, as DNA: TGTGCCAGCAGTGAATCGGTAGTCTACGAGCAGTACTTC. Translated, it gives CASSESVVYEQYF.

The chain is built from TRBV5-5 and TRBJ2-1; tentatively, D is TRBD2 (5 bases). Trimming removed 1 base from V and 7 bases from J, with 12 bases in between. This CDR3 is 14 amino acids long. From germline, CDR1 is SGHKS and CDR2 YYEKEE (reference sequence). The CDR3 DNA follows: TGTGCCAGCAGCTTGTGGTGGGAGACAAATGAGCAGTTCTTC. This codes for CASSLWWETNEQFF.

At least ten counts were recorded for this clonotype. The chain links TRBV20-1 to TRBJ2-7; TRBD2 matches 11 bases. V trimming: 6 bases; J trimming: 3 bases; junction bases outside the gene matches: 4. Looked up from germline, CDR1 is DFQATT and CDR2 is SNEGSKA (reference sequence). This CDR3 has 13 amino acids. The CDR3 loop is CSARLAGFYEQYF. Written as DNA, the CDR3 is TGCAGTGCCCGACTAGCGGGATTCTACGAGCAGTACTTC.

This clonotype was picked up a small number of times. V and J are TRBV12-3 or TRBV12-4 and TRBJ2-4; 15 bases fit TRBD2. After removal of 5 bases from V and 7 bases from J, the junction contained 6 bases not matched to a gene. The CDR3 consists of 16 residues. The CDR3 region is CASSLRTSGGGNIQYF. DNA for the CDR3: TGTGCCAGCAGTCTAAGGACTAGCGGGGGGGGGAACATTCAGTACTTC.

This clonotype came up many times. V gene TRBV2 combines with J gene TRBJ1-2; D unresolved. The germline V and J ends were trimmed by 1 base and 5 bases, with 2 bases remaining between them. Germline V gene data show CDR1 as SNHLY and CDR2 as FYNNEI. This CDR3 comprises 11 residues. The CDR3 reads CASSEEYGYTF. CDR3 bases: TGTGCCAGCAGTGAAGAATATGGCTACACCTTC. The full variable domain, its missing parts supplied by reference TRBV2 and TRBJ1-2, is EPEVTQTPSHQVTQMGQEVILRCVPISNHLYFYWYRQILGQKVEFLVSFYNNEISEKSEIFDDQFSVERPDGSNFTLKIRSTKLEDSAMYFCASSEEYGYTFGSGTRLTVV.

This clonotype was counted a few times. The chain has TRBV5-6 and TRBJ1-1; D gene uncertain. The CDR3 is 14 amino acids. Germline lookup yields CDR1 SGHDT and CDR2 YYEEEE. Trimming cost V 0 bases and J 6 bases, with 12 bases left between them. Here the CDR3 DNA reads TGTGCCAGCAGCTTGGTTGGGGTCGCGGCTGAAGCTTTCTTT. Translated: CASSLVGVAAEAFF. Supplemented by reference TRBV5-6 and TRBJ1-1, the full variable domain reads DAGVTQSPTHLIKTRGQQVTLRCSPKSGHDTVSWYQQALGQGPQFIFQYYEEEERQRGNFPDRFSGHQFPNYSSELNVNALLLGDSALYLCASSLVGVAAEAFFGQGTRLTVV.

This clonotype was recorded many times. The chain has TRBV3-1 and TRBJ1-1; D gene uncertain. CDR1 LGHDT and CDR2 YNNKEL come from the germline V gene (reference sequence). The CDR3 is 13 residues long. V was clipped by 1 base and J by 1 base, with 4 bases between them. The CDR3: CASSQGGNTEAFF. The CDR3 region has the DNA TGTGCCAGCAGCCAAGGAGGGAACACTGAAGCTTTCTTT. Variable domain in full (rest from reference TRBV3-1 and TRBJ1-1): DTAVSQTPKYLVTQMGNDKSIKCEQNLGHDTMYWYKQDSKKFLKIMFSYNNKELIINETVPNRFSPKSPDKAHLNLHINSLELGDSAVYFCASSQGGNTEAFFGQGTRLTVV.

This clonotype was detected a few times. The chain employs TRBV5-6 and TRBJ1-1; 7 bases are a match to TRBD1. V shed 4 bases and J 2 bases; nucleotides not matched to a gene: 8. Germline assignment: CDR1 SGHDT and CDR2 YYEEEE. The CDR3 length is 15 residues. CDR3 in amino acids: CASSPAGGGNTEAFF. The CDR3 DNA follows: TGTGCCAGCAGCCCAGCAGGGGGGGGCAACACTGAAGCTTTCTTT.

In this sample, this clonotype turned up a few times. The CDR3 region is CATSDLTQGYGYTF. The DNA of the CDR3 is TGTGCCACCAGTGACCTAACACAGGGCTATGGCTACACCTTC. The chain recombines TRBV24-1 with TRBJ1-2, with D tentatively TRBD1 (6 bases). This CDR3 is built from 14 residues. Germline CDR1 KGHDR, CDR2 SFDVKD. V lost 4 bases and J lost 4, with 12 bases in between.

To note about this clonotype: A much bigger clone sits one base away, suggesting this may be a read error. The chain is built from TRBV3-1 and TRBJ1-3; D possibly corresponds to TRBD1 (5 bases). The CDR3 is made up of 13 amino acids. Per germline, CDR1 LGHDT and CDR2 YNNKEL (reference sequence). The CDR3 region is CASSQYPTDTVYF. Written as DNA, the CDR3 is TGTGCCAGCAGCCAATATCCGACGGACACCGTATATTTT.

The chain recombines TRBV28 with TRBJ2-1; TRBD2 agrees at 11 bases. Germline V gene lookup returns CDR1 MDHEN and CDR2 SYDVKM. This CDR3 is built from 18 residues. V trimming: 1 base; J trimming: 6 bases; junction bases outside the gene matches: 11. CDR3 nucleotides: TGTGCCAGCAGTTTATTTAGACCTAGCGGGAGGTATGTCAATGAGCAGTTCTTC. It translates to CASSLFRPSGRYVNEQFF.

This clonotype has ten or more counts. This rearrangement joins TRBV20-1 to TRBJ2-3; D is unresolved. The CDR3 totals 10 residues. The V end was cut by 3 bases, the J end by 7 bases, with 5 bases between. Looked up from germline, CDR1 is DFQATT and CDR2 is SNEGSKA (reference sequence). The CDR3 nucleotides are TGCAGTGCTAGTTCTAATACGCAGTATTTT. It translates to CSASSNTQYF.

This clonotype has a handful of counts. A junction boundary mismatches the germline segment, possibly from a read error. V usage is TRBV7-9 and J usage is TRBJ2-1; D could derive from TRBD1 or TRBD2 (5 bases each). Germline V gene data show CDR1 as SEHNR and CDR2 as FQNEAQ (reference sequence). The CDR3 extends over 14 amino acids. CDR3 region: CASSLEGQGNKQFF. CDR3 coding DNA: TGTGCCAGCAGCCTAGAGGGGCAGGGCAATAAGCAGTTCTTC.

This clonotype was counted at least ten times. The CDR3 sequence: CATSGSGGGGEQYF. In DNA, the CDR3 is TGTGCCACCAGTGGTTCGGGCGGGGGCGGCGAGCAGTACTTC. This chain uses TRBV24-1 with TRBJ2-7, with D perhaps TRBD2 (7 bases). The CDR3 runs to 14 residues. The V gene's germline CDR1 is KGHDR and CDR2 SFDVKD. V was cut by 5 bases and J by 6 bases, with 16 bases left in between.